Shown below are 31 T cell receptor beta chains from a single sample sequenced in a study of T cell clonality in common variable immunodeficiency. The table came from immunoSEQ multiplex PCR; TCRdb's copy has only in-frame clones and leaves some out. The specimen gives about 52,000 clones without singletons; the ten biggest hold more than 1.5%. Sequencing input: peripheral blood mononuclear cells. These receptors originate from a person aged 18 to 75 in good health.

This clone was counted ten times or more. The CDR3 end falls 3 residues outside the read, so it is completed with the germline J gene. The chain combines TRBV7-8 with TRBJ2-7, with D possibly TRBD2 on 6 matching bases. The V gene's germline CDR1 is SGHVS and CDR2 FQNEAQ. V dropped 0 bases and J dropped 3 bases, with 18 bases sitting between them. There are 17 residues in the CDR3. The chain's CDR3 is CASSLAPRRGIDYEQYF. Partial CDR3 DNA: TGTGCCAGCAGCTTAGCCCCCCGGCGCGGGATTGACTACGAG.

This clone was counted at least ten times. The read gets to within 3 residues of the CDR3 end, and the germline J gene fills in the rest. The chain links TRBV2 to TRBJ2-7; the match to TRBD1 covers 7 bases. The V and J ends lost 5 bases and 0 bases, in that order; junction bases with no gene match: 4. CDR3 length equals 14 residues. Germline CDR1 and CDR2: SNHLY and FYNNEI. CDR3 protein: CASSYRQGSYEQYF. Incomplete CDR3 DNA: TGTGCCAGCAGTTATCGACAGGGCTCCTACGAG.

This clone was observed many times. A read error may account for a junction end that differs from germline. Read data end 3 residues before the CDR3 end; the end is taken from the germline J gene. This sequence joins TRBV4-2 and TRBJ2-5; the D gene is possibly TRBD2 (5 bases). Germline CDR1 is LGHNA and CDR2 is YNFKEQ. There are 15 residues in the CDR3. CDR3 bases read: TGCGCCAGCAGCCACACCCGGGGAGTGGAGGAGACC. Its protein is CASSHTRGVEET. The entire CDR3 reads CASSHTRGVEETQYF.

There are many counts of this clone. Partial CDR3 DNA: TGTGCCAGCAGCTTAGATTTTCAGGAACACTATGGC. Residues: CASSLDFQEHYG. The entire CDR3 reads CASSLDFQEHYGYTF. The V gene is TRBV7-9, the J gene TRBJ1-2; D remains ambiguous. The read comes to an end 3 residues before the CDR3 does, leaving the germline J gene to fill in the end. V was clipped by 1 base and J by 3 bases, with 12 bases between them. Germline loops: CDR1 SEHNR, CDR2 FQNEAQ (reference sequence). The CDR3 has 15 amino acids.

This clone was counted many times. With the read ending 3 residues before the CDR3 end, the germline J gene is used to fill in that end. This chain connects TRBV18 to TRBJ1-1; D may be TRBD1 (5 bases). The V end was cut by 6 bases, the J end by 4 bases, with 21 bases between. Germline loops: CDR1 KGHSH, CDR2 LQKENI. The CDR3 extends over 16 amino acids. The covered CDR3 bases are TGTGCCAGCTCTGACACTACCGCCACGGGGGGCACTGAA. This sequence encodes CASSDTTATGGTE. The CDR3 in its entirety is CASSDTTATGGTEAFF.

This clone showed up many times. The part of the CDR3 DNA that was read is TGTGCCAGCAGCTTAGTAGGGTCCGGTCAGCCC. Residues: CASSLVGSGQP. The entire CDR3 reads CASSLVGSGQPQHF. The genes are TRBV7-2 and TRBJ1-5; the D is unclear. The read stops 3 residues short of the end of the CDR3; the missing end is completed from the germline J gene. Germline assignment: CDR1 SGHTA and CDR2 FQGNSA. Trimming took 1 base from V and 6 from J, leaving 10 bases between them. The CDR3 length is 14 residues. Combining the CDR3 with reference TRBV7-2 and TRBJ1-5 gives the whole variable domain GAGVSQSPSNKVTEKGKDVELRCDPISGHTALYWYRQSLGQGLEFLIYFQGNSAPDKSGLPSDRFSAERTGGSVSTLTIQRTQQEDSAVYLCASSLVGSGQPQHFGDGTRLSIL.

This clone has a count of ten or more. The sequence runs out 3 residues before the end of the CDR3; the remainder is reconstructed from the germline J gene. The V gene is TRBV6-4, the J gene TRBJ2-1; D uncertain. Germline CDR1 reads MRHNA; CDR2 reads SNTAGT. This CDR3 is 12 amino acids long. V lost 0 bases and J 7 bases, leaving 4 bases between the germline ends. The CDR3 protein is CASSDSRNEQFF. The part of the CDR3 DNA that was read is TGTGCCAGCAGTGACTCTAGAAATGAG.

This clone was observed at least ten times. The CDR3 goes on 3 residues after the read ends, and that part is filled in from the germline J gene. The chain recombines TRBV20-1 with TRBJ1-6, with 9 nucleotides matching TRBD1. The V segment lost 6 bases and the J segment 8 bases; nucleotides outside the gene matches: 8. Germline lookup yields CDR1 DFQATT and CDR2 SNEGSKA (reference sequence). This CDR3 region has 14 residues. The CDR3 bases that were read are TGCAGTGCCCCGCCGGGACAGGGAGATTCACCC. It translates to CSAPPGQGDSP. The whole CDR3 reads CSAPPGQGDSPLHF.

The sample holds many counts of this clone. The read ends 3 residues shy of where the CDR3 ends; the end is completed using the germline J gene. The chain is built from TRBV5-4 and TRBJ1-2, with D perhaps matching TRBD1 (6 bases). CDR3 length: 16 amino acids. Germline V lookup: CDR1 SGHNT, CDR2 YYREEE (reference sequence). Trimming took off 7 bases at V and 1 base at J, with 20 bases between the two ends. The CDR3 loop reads CASGKGRDNLNYGYTF. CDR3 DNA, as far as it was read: TGTGCCAGCGGGAAAGGAAGGGACAACCTTAACTATGGC.

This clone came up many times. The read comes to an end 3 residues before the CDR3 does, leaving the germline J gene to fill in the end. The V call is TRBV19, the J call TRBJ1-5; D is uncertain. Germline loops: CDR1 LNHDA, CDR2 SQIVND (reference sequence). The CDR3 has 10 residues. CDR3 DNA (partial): TGTGGTCAGGCCAATCAGCCC. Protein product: CGQANQP. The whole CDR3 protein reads CGQANQPQHF.

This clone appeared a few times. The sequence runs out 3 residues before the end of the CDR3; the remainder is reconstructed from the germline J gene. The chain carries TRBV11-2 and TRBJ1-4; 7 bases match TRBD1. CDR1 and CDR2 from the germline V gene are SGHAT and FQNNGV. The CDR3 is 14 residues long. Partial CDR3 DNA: TGTGCCAGCAGCCCACAGGGGCGGAATTCACCA. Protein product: CASSPQGRNSP. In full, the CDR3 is CASSPQGRNSPLFF.

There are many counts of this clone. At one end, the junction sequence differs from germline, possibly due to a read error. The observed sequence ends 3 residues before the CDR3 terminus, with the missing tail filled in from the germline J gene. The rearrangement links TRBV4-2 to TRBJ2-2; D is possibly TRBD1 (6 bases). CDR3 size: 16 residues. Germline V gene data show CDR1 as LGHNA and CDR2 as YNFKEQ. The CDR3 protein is CASSQDSQGYTGELFF. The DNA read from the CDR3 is TGCGCCAGCAGCCAAGATTCACAGGGTTACACCGGGGAG.

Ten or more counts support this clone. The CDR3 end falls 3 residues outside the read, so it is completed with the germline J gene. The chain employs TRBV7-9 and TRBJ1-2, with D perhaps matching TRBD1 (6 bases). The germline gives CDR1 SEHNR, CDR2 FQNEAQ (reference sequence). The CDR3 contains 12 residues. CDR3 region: CAIVTRGRGYTF. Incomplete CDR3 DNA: TGTGCCATCGTTACCAGGGGTCGGGGC.

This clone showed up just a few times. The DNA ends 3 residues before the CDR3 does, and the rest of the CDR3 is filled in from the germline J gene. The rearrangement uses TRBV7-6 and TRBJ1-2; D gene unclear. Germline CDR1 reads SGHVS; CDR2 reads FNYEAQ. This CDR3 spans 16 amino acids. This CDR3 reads CASSLYVAGGPYDYTF. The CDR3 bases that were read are TGTGCCAGCAGCTTATATGTAGCGGGAGGGCCTTACGAC.

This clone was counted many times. CDR3 sequence reads: CSARGRARETQYF. The sequenced CDR3 bases are TGCAGTGCCAGGGGTAGGGCGCGGGAGACC. The chain combines TRBV20-1 with TRBJ2-5; TRBD1 might be the D (6 bases). The CDR3 goes on 3 residues after the read ends, and that part is filled in from the germline J gene. Germline V gene data show CDR1 as DFQATT and CDR2 as SNEGSKA (reference sequence). CDR3 size: 13 residues. V was cut by 6 bases and J by 5 bases, with 16 bases left in between.

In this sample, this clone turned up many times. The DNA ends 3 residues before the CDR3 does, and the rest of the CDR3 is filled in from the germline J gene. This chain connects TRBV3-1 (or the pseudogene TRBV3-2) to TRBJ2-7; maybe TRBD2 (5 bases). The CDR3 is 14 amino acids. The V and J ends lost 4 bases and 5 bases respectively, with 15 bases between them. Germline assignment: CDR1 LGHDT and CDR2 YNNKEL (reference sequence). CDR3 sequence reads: CASSRLAGENEQYF. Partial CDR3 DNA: TGTGCCAGCAGCCGGTTGGCGGGTGAGAACGAG.

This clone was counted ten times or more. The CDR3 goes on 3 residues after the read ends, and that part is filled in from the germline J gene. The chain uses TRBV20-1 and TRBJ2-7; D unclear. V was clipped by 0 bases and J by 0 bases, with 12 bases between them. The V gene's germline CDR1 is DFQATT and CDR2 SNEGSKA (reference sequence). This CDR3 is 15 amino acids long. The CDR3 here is CSARDYRGPSYEQYF. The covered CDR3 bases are TGCAGTGCTAGAGACTATCGTGGTCCCTCCTACGAG.

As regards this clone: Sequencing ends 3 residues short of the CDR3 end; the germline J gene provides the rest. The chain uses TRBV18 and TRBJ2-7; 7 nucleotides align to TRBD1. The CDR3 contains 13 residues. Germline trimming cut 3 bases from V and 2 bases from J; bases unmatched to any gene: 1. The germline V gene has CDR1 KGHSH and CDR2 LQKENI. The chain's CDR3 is CASSPDRAYEQYF. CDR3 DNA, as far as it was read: TGTGCCAGCTCACCTGACAGGGCCTACGAG. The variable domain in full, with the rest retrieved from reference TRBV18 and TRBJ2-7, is NAGVMQNPRHLVRRRGQEARLRCSPMKGHSHVYWYRQLPEEGLKFMVYLQKENIIDESGMPKERFSAEFPKEGPSILRIQQVVRGDSAAYFCASSPDRAYEQYFGPGTRLTVT.

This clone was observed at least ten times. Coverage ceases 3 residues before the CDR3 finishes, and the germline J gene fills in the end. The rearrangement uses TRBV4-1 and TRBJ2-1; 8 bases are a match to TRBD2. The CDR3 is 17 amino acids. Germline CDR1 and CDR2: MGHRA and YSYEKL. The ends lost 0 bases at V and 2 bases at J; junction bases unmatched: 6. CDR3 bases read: TGCGCCAGCAGCCAAGATATGGGCGGGAGGACCTACAATGAG. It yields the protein CASSQDMGGRTYNE. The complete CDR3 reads CASSQDMGGRTYNEQFF.

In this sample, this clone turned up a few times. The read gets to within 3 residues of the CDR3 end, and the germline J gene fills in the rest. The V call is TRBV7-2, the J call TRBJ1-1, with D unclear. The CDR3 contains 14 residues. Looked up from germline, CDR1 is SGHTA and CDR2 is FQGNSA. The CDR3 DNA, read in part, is TGTGCCAGCAGCTCCTTAGGCCTCCAGGAGACC. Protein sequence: CASSSLGLQET. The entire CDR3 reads CASSSLGLQETAFF. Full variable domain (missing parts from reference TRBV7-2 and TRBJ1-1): GAGVSQSPSNKVTEKGKDVELRCDPISGHTALYWYRQSLGQGLEFLIYFQGNSAPDKSGLPSDRFSAERTGGSVSTLTIQRTQQEDSAVYLCASSSLGLQETAFFGQGTRLTVV.

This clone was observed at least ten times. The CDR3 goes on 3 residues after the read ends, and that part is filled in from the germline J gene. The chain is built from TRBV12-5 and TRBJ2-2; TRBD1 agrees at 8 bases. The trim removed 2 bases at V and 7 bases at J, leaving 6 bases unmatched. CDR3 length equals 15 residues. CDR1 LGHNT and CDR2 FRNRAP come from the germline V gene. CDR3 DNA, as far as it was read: TGTGCTAGTGGTTTGCCACGACAGGGGAGCGGGGAG. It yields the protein CASGLPRQGSGE. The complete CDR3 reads CASGLPRQGSGELFF.

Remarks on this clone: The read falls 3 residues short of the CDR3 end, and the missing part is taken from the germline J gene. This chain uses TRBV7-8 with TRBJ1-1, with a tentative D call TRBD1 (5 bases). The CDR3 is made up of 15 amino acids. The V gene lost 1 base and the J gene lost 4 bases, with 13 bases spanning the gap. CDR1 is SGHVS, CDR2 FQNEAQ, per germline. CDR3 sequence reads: CASSLVGRVSTEAFF. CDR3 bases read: TGTGCCAGCAGCTTAGTTGGCAGGGTGAGCACTGAA.

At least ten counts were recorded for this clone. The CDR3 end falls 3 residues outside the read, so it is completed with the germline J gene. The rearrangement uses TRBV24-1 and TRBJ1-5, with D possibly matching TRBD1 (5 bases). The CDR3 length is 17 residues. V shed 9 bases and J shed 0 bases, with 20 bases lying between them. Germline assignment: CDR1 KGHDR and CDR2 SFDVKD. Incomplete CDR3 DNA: TGTGCCACCCGGATCCTAAGTCAGGGTTATAGCAATCAGCCC. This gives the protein CATRILSQGYSNQP. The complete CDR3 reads CATRILSQGYSNQPQHF.

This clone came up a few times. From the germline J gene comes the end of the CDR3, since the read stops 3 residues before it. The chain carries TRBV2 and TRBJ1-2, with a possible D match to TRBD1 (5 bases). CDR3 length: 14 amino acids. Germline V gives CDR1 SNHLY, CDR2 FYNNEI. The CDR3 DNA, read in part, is TGTGCCAGCAGACCCATGGGTCGGGGGTTCGAC. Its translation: CASRPMGRGFD. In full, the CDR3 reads CASRPMGRGFDYTF.

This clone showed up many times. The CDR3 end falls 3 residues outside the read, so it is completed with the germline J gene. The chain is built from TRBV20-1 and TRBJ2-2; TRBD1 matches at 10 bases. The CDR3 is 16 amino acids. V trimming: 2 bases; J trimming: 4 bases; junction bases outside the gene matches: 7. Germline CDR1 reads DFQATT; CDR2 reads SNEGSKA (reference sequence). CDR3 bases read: TGCAGTGCTAGACCCGGACAGGGGGGGCTCACCGGGGAG. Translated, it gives CSARPGQGGLTGE. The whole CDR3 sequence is CSARPGQGGLTGELFF.

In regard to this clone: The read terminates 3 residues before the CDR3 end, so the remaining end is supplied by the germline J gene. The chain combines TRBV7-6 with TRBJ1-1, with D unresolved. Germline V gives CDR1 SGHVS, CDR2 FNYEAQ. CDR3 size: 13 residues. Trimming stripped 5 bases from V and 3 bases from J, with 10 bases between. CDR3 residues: CASSPPGHTEAFF. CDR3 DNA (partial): TGTGCCAGCAGCCCCCCTGGGCACACTGAA.

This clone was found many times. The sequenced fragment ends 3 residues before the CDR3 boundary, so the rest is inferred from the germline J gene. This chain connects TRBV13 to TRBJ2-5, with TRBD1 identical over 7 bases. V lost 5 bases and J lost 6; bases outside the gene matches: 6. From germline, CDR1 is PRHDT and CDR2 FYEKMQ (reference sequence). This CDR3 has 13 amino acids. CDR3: CASSQTGWQTQYF. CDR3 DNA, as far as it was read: TGTGCCAGCAGCCAGACAGGGTGGCAGACC.

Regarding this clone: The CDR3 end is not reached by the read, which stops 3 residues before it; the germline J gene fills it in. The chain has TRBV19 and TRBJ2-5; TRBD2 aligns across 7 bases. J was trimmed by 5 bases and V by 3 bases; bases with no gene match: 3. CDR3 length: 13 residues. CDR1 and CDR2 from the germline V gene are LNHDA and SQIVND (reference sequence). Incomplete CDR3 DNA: TGTGCCAGTAGTATTGGGGAGGGGGAGACC. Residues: CASSIGEGET. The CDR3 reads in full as CASSIGEGETQYF. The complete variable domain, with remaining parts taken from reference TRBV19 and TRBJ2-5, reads DGGITQSPKYLFRKEGQNVTLSCEQNLNHDAMYWYRQDPGQGLRLIYYSQIVNDFQKGDIAEGYSVSREKKESFPLTVTSAQKNPTAFYLCASSIGEGETQYFGPGTRLLVL.

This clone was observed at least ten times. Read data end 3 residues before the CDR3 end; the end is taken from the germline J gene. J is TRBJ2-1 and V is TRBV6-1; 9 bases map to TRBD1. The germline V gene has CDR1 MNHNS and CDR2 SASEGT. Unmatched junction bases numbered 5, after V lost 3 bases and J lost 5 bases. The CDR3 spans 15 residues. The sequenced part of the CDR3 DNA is TGTGCCAGCAGTGAGGACAGGGGAATACACAATGAG. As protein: CASSEDRGIHNE. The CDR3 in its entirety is CASSEDRGIHNEQFF.

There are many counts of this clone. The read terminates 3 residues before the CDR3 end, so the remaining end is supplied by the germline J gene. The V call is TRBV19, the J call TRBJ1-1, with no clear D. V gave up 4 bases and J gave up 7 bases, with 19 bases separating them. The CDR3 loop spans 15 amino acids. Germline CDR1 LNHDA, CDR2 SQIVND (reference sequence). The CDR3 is CASSSVDTAPGEAFF. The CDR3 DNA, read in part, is TGTGCCAGTAGTAGCGTTGATACAGCACCCGGTGAA.

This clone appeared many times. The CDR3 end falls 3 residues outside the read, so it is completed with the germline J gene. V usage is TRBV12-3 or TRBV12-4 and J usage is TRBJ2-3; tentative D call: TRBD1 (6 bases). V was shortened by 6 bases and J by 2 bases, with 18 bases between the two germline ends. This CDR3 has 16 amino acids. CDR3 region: CASRGWTVYHTDTQYF. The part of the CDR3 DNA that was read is TGTGCCAGCAGAGGATGGACAGTCTACCACACAGATACG.